These 29 T cell receptor beta chains came from one sample sequenced in a study of T cell responses to AZD1222 COVID-19 vaccine. Generated by immunoSEQ multiplex PCR, the TCRdb table keeps only in-frame clones and is missing some. The sample shows about 200,000 clones, approximately 94% of them seen only once. Sequenced material: peripheral blood, taken 28 days after the second dose of the MenACWY control vaccine. The source of these receptors is an adult who received the MenACWY meningococcal vaccine as a control.

The V and J genes are TRBV9 and TRBJ2-3; TRBD1 or TRBD2 may be the D gene (5 bases each). Germline loops: CDR1 SGDLS, CDR2 YYNGEE. Trimming removed 2 bases at V and 6 bases at J, with 13 bases between. The CDR3 runs to 14 residues. CDR3 amino acids: CASSVGALGDTQYF. DNA of the CDR3: TGTGCCAGCAGCGTCGGGGCCCTTGGGGATACGCAGTATTTT. Supplemented by reference TRBV9 and TRBJ2-3, the full variable domain reads DSGVTQTPKHLITATGQRVTLRCSPRSGDLSVYWYQQSLDQGLQFLIQYYNGEERAKGNILERFSAQQFPDLHSELNLSSLELGDSALYFCASSVGALGDTQYFGPGTRLTVL.

The CDR3 sequence is CASSLVDTMNTEAFF. CDR3 DNA sequence: TGTGCCAGCTCACTAGTTGACACAATGAACACTGAAGCTTTCTTT. The chain has TRBV18 and TRBJ1-1, with unresolved D. The germline V gene has CDR1 KGHSH and CDR2 LQKENI. The CDR3 is made up of 15 amino acids. V was pared by 4 bases and J by 0 bases, with 12 bases between.

The rearrangement joins TRBV5-1 to TRBJ1-1, with unresolved D. Trimming took off 0 bases at V and 1 base at J, with 10 bases between the two ends. The CDR3 loop spans 15 amino acids. Germline CDR1 and CDR2: SGHRS and YFSETQ. The CDR3 sequence: CASSLEVTKNTEAFF. DNA of the CDR3: TGCGCCAGCAGCTTGGAGGTGACAAAGAACACTGAAGCTTTCTTT.

The V and J genes are TRBV6-5 and TRBJ2-7; a weak D match, TRBD2 (5 bases). The CDR3 has 13 residues. Germline V gene lookup returns CDR1 MNHEY and CDR2 SVGAGI. V was shortened by 8 bases and J by 3 bases, with 14 bases between the two germline ends. The CDR3 reads CASRTTGVYEQYF. In DNA form, the CDR3 reads TGTGCCAGCCGAACCACCGGGGTCTACGAGCAGTACTTC.

This clone showed up just once. This chain uses TRBV27 with TRBJ1-4; D not certain. Per the germline V gene, CDR1 is MNHEY and CDR2 is SMNVEV (reference sequence). The V end was cut by 6 bases, the J end by 10 bases, with 12 bases between. The CDR3 sequence is 12 residues long. The CDR3 bases are TGTGCCAGCAGGGACTTAAGGCGAAAACTGTTTTTT. This encodes CASRDLRRKLFF.

V and J are TRBV19 and TRBJ2-7; 7 nucleotides align to TRBD1. The V and J ends lost 7 bases and 0 bases, in that order; junction bases with no gene match: 6. The CDR3 has 14 residues. CDR1 LNHDA and CDR2 SQIVND come from the germline V gene (reference sequence). The CDR3 loop reads CASKDRSSSYEQYF. The CDR3 DNA sequence: TGTGCCAGTAAGGACAGGTCTAGCTCCTACGAGCAGTACTTC.

V is TRBV5-1 and J is TRBJ1-6; D remains ambiguous. The CDR3 extends over 14 amino acids. V dropped 0 bases and J dropped 10 bases, with 11 bases sitting between them. Germline V gene data show CDR1 as SGHRS and CDR2 as YFSETQ. CDR3: CASSLAGLGSPLHF. CDR3 sequence (DNA): TGCGCCAGCAGCTTGGCTGGGTTAGGATCACCCCTCCACTTT.

V gene TRBV15 combines with J gene TRBJ1-4; D might be TRBD1 (5 bases). V was trimmed by 0 bases and J by 7 bases, leaving 21 bases between them. CDR3 length equals 18 residues. The germline gives CDR1 LNHNV, CDR2 YYDKDF (reference sequence). Here the CDR3 DNA reads TGTGCCACCAGCAGAGAGATTGCGGCGGGGACCGCGTCTGAAAAACTGTTTTTT. Translated, it gives CATSREIAAGTASEKLFF.

The chain links TRBV7-9 to TRBJ2-7; TRBD1 matches 7 bases. V was clipped by 5 bases and J by 4 bases; unmatched bases: 5. CDR1 SEHNR and CDR2 FQNEAQ come from the germline V gene (reference sequence). The CDR3 has 13 amino acids. The CDR3 sequence: CASSHGTVYEQYF. CDR3 in DNA: TGTGCCAGCAGCCACGGGACAGTTTACGAGCAGTACTTC.

V usage is TRBV19 and J usage is TRBJ1-5; tentative D call: TRBD1 (5 bases). The CDR3 contains 13 residues. The V end was cut by 8 bases, the J end by 5 bases, with 13 bases between. Germline V lookup: CDR1 LNHDA, CDR2 SQIVND (reference sequence). For the CDR3, the DNA is TGTGCCAGTTCCCAGGGCACTTATCAGCCCCAGCATTTT. It translates to CASSQGTYQPQHF.

The chain combines TRBV3-1 (or the pseudogene TRBV3-2) with TRBJ2-7; 9 positions match TRBD1. The CDR3 is made up of 14 amino acids. Germline CDR1 reads LGHDT; CDR2 reads YNNKEL (reference sequence). V lost 6 bases to trimming and J lost 7 bases; unmatched junction nucleotides: 10. The CDR3: CASRTGTGLGEQYF. The CDR3 DNA reads as TGTGCCAGCAGGACCGGGACAGGGTTAGGGGAGCAGTACTTC.

A single count supports this clone. The V gene is TRBV5-5, the J gene TRBJ1-3, with no clear D. The germline gives CDR1 SGHKS, CDR2 YYEKEE (reference sequence). CDR3 length equals 16 residues. Trimming left V 4 bases short and J 0 bases short, with 14 bases between. The CDR3 is CASSPWTGSSGNTIYF. The CDR3 nucleotides are TGTGCCAGCAGCCCCTGGACGGGAAGCTCTGGAAACACCATATATTTT.

V usage is TRBV29-1 and J usage is TRBJ1-2; TRBD1 agrees at 10 bases. This CDR3 is built from 14 residues. CDR1 and CDR2 (germline): SQVTM, ANQGSEA. With 7 bases clipped from V and 8 bases from J, the junction kept 13 bases outside the gene matches. The CDR3 here is CSGLSGTGVFGYTF. CDR3 bases: TGCAGCGGACTTTCCGGGACAGGGGTTTTCGGCTACACCTTC.

The V gene is TRBV19, the J gene TRBJ1-1; D ambiguous. The CDR3 has 15 amino acids. V lost 5 bases, J lost 5 bases, and 18 bases lay in between. The V gene's germline CDR1 is LNHDA and CDR2 SQIVND (reference sequence). The CDR3 spells CASSSSIWARTEAFF. In DNA form, the CDR3 reads TGTGCCAGTAGTTCGTCGATCTGGGCGCGAACTGAAGCTTTCTTT.

The V and J genes are TRBV14 and TRBJ1-4; 9 bases are a match to TRBD1. There are 15 residues in the CDR3. Germline V lookup: CDR1 SGHDN, CDR2 FVKESK. V trimming: 4 bases; J trimming: 8 bases; junction bases outside the gene matches: 8. The CDR3 nucleotides read TGTGCCAGCAGCCTTTACAGGGGGCGGGAAGAAAAACTGTTTTTT. Protein: CASSLYRGREEKLFF.

The chain is built from TRBV18 and TRBJ2-1; 11 nucleotides agree with TRBD1. After removal of 1 base from V and 5 bases from J, the junction contained 7 bases not matched to a gene. Per the germline V gene, CDR1 is KGHSH and CDR2 is LQKENI. This CDR3 region has 17 residues. CDR3 in amino acids: CASSPQRGQGADNEQFF. CDR3 nucleotides: TGTGCCAGCTCACCACAGAGAGGACAGGGGGCGGACAATGAGCAGTTCTTC.

The chain has TRBV4-2 and TRBJ1-4; TRBD1 agrees at 9 bases. Germline CDR1 is LGHNA and CDR2 is YNFKEQ. Trimming removed 0 bases from V and 6 bases from J; junction bases left unmatched: 5. The CDR3 is made up of 16 amino acids. CDR3 in DNA: TGTGCCAGCAGCCAAGATAAACAGGGGGCTGATGAAAAACTGTTTTTT. Translation: CASSQDKQGADEKLFF.

This rearrangement joins TRBV25-1 to TRBJ1-1; tentative D call: TRBD1 (6 bases). The CDR3 runs to 16 residues. The V end lost 5 bases, the J end lost 4 bases, and 20 bases lay between the germline ends. Per the germline V gene, CDR1 is MGHDK and CDR2 is SYGVNS. CDR3 protein: CASSPRSGARVTEAFF. DNA for the CDR3: TGTGCCAGCAGTCCCAGATCGGGGGCTCGAGTCACTGAAGCTTTCTTT.

The chain carries TRBV19 and TRBJ2-1; D may be TRBD2 (5 bases). Per the germline V gene, CDR1 is LNHDA and CDR2 is SQIVND (reference sequence). The V end lost 3 bases, the J end lost 5 bases, and 8 bases lay between the germline ends. There are 13 residues in the CDR3. The CDR3 nucleotides are TGTGCCAGTAGTATCGGGATGAACAATGAGCAGTTCTTC. It encodes CASSIGMNNEQFF.

This rearrangement joins TRBV5-8 to TRBJ2-3; D gene unclear. This CDR3 is built from 11 residues. Germline CDR1 is SGHTS and CDR2 is YDEGEE. V dropped 5 bases and J dropped 4 bases, with 5 bases sitting between them. This CDR3 reads CASRRSDTQYF. The CDR3 DNA reads as TGTGCCAGCAGGCGGTCAGATACGCAGTATTTT.

The gene calls are TRBV9 and TRBJ2-1; 13 nucleotides match TRBD2. This CDR3 has 16 residues. Germline trimming cut 4 bases from V and 9 bases from J; bases unmatched to any gene: 10. Germline CDR1 SGDLS, CDR2 YYNGEE. The chain's CDR3 is CASSPGTSGTVGEQFF. The DNA for the CDR3 is TGTGCCAGCAGCCCTGGGACTAGCGGGACGGTGGGTGAGCAGTTCTTC. Based on the CDR3 plus reference TRBV9 and TRBJ2-1, the full variable domain is DSGVTQTPKHLITATGQRVTLRCSPRSGDLSVYWYQQSLDQGLQFLIQYYNGEERAKGNILERFSAQQFPDLHSELNLSSLELGDSALYFCASSPGTSGTVGEQFFGPGTRLTVL.

This sequence joins TRBV28 and TRBJ2-1, with 13 bases identical to TRBD2. CDR1 and CDR2 (germline): MDHEN, SYDVKM. The junction had 5 bases not matched to a gene; V was cut back by 5 bases and J by 7 bases. The length of the CDR3 is 15 residues. CDR3 bases: TGTGCCAGCAGTCGAACTAGCGGGAGGGGTAATGAGCAGTTCTTC. Protein product: CASSRTSGRGNEQFF.

This chain uses TRBV27 with TRBJ1-1, with 8 positions matching TRBD1. Germline values: CDR1 MNHEY, CDR2 SMNVEV (reference sequence). The CDR3 has 17 residues. V lost 3 bases to trimming and J lost 8 bases; unmatched junction nucleotides: 17. CDR3 region: CASSFYEVRTGKTEAFF. CDR3 nucleotide sequence: TGTGCCAGCAGTTTTTACGAGGTGAGGACAGGGAAAACCGAAGCTTTCTTT.

The CDR3 region is CASSLSRAQPQHF. CDR3 DNA: TGTGCCAGCAGCCTAAGCAGGGCTCAGCCCCAGCATTTT. V and J are TRBV5-5 and TRBJ1-5, with D possibly being TRBD1 (5 bases). Deletions cut 4 bases from V and 6 bases from J, with 11 bases between. The germline V gene has CDR1 SGHKS and CDR2 YYEKEE (reference sequence). There are 13 residues in the CDR3.

The rearrangement links TRBV19 to TRBJ2-3; possibly TRBD1 for D (6 bases). CDR3 length equals 14 residues. Germline values: CDR1 LNHDA, CDR2 SQIVND (reference sequence). Trimming stripped 3 bases from V and 6 bases from J, with 13 bases between. CDR3 sequence reads: CASSITGKGDTQYF. For the CDR3, the DNA is TGTGCCAGTAGTATCACAGGGAAAGGGGATACGCAGTATTTT.

This rearrangement joins TRBV30 to TRBJ1-1; no clear D gene. Trimming removed 0 bases from V and 8 bases from J, with 10 bases in between. Germline-derived CDR1 and CDR2 are GTSNPN and SVGIG (reference sequence). This CDR3 region has 12 residues. The CDR3 here is CAWSVSSVEAFF. DNA for the CDR3: TGTGCCTGGAGTGTATCGAGTGTGGAAGCTTTCTTT.

CDR3 loop: CASSTSRGSYSPLHF. In DNA, the CDR3 is TGTGCCAGCAGCACCTCCCGGGGGAGTTATTCACCCCTCCACTTT. The genes are TRBV11-3 and TRBJ1-6; tentative D call: TRBD1 (5 bases). The CDR3 is 15 amino acids. Germline V gives CDR1 SGHNT, CDR2 YENEEA. Trimming left V 5 bases short and J 8 bases short, with 16 bases between.

The CDR3 nucleotides read TGTGCCACCTCAAGACTAGCGGTTTACACCGGGGAGCTGTTTTTT. Its translation is CATSRLAVYTGELFF. The chain employs TRBV19 and TRBJ2-2; 9 bases align to TRBD2. CDR1 and CDR2 from the germline V gene are LNHDA and SQIVND (reference sequence). The junction had 9 bases not matched to a gene; V was cut back by 10 bases and J by 3 bases. The CDR3 extends over 15 amino acids. The whole variable domain, remainder taken from reference TRBV19 and TRBJ2-2, is DGGITQSPKYLFRKEGQNVTLSCEQNLNHDAMYWYRQDPGQGLRLIYYSQIVNDFQKGDIAEGYSVSREKKESFPLTVTSAQKNPTAFYLCATSRLAVYTGELFFGEGSRLTVL.

This clone has a single count. J is TRBJ2-7 and V is TRBV25-1, with D unresolved. CDR1 and CDR2 from the germline V gene are MGHDK and SYGVNS. The germline V and J ends were trimmed by 8 bases and 0 bases, with 11 bases remaining between them. This CDR3 is 13 amino acids long. The CDR3 nucleotides are TGTGCCAGCCTCGGGCCGTTCTCCTACGAGCAGTACTTC. Amino acid sequence: CASLGPFSYEQYF.